Each of the 14 T cell receptor beta chains below was sequenced from the same sample in a study of shared clonotypes between healthy human individuals. The method was immunoSEQ multiplex PCR; TCRdb's version includes in-frame clones alone and lacks a portion of them. The repertoire holds approximately 400,000 clones, with 90% to 97% as singletons. The sample comprised memory CD8+ T cells sorted from blood. The sample's subset: CD45RO+ cells pooled with CCR7-negative TemRA cells. These TCRs come from a man aged 30 to 39 in good health.

As for this clone: An end of the junction differs from the germline gene, which may be a read error. The CDR3 sequence: CASSPSTGVETQYF. The CDR3 region has the DNA TGTGCTAGCAGCCCTTCGACAGGGGTAGAGACCCAGTACTTC. The genes are TRBV7-7 and TRBJ2-5; 8 nucleotides agree with TRBD1. Germline V gene sequence: CDR1 SSHAT, CDR2 FNYEAQ (reference sequence). This CDR3 has 14 residues.

The chain has TRBV6-5 and TRBJ2-3; TRBD2 matches at 14 bases. V shed 4 bases, J shed 4 bases, and the junction held 1 base outside the gene matches. This CDR3 comprises 15 residues. Germline lookup yields CDR1 MNHEY and CDR2 SVGAGI. CDR3 coding DNA: TGTGCCAGCAGTTGGACTAGCGGGAGGTCAGATACGCAGTATTTT. It encodes CASSWTSGRSDTQYF.

The chain joins TRBV5-1 to TRBJ1-4, with 11 bases aligning to TRBD1. The V and J ends lost 0 bases and 5 bases, in that order; junction bases with no gene match: 9. This CDR3 contains 18 residues. Germline CDR1 SGHRS, CDR2 YFSETQ. This chain's CDR3 is CASSLDRWRTGGNEKLFF. The CDR3 DNA sequence: TGCGCCAGCAGCTTGGACCGGTGGAGGACAGGGGGCAATGAAAAACTGTTTTTT.

This chain connects TRBV5-1 to TRBJ2-1; D may be TRBD2 (5 bases). Trimming left V 3 bases short and J 0 bases short, with 7 bases between. The CDR3 totals 14 residues. The germline CDR1 and CDR2 sequences are SGHRS and YFSETQ. CDR3 sequence reads: CASSSGGSYNEQFF. The CDR3 DNA sequence: TGCGCCAGCAGCTCAGGAGGCTCCTACAATGAGCAGTTCTTC.

The V and J genes are TRBV6-1 and TRBJ2-4, with D hard to call. Germline V lookup: CDR1 MNHNS, CDR2 SASEGT. CDR3 length equals 13 residues. V lost 0 bases to trimming and J lost 8 bases, with 8 bases between them. The CDR3 DNA is TGTGCCAGCAGTGAAGCCGGCCGTGACATTCAGTACTTC. Amino acid sequence: CASSEAGRDIQYF.

The V call is TRBV6-5, the J call TRBJ2-7; 10 bases match TRBD2. The V gene end was trimmed by 6 bases and the J gene end by 2 bases; junction bases not matched to a gene: 4. Germline V gene lookup returns CDR1 MNHEY and CDR2 SVGAGI. The CDR3 loop spans 14 amino acids. CDR3 bases: TGTGCCAGCAGCACCAGCGGGAGGGCCTACGAGCAGTACTTC. This encodes CASSTSGRAYEQYF.

The chain employs TRBV2 and TRBJ1-2, with 11 bases identical to TRBD1. CDR3 size: 16 residues. CDR1 is SNHLY and CDR2 is FYNNEI in the germline V gene. Losses at the gene ends were 0 bases for V and 3 bases for J; bases not matched to a gene: 3. The CDR3 reads CASSEARTGGYYGYTF. The CDR3 DNA follows: TGTGCCAGCAGTGAAGCGCGGACAGGGGGCTACTATGGCTACACCTTC.

This chain joins TRBV4-1 and TRBJ1-5; D is ambiguous. Germline V gene data show CDR1 as MGHRA and CDR2 as YSYEKL. The CDR3 sequence is 12 residues long. V lost 6 bases, J lost 1 base, and 4 bases lay in between. CDR3 protein: CASSNSNQPQHF. DNA for the CDR3: TGCGCCAGCAGTAACAGCAATCAGCCCCAGCATTTT.

The chain joins TRBV6-1 to TRBJ2-3, with D perhaps matching TRBD2 (6 bases). CDR1 is MNHNS and CDR2 is SASEGT in the germline V gene. Trimming removed 3 bases at V and 6 bases at J, with 13 bases between. The CDR3 has 14 residues. CDR3 nucleotides: TGTGCCAGCAGTGAGCGGGACTCTCCTGATACGCAGTATTTT. Its protein product is CASSERDSPDTQYF.

The chain uses TRBV2 and TRBJ2-1; D is perhaps TRBD2 (12 bases). Trimming removed 6 bases from V and 4 bases from J, with 37 bases in between. The CDR3 is 22 amino acids. CDR1 is SNHLY and CDR2 is FYNNEI in the germline V gene. The CDR3 loop is CASSTDRGRGTSGRHRYNEQFF. The CDR3, as DNA: TGTGCCAGCAGCACGGACAGGGGGCGCGGGACTAGCGGGCGGCACAGATACAATGAGCAGTTCTTC.

This sequence joins TRBV4-2 and TRBJ1-2; 9 bases map to TRBD1. Germline loops: CDR1 LGHNA, CDR2 YNFKEQ. The CDR3 extends over 16 amino acids. V lost 4 bases, J lost 4 bases, and 10 bases stayed unmatched. The CDR3 region has the DNA TGTGCCAGCAGCCCCCACCGGGACAGGGCCTTCTATGGCTACACCTTC. It yields the protein CASSPHRDRAFYGYTF.

V gene TRBV6-6 combines with J gene TRBJ1-2, with TRBD1 identical over 8 bases. This CDR3 contains 15 residues. Trimming at V came to 7 bases and at J to 1 base, leaving 8 bases not matched to a gene. Germline lookup yields CDR1 MNHNY and CDR2 SVGAGI (reference sequence). CDR3 in DNA: TGTGCCAGCAAAGGAACAACAGGGGGTAACTATGGCTACACCTTC. Amino acids: CASKGTTGGNYGYTF.

This chain links TRBV7-8 with TRBJ2-7; D is perhaps TRBD2 (5 bases). The CDR3 runs to 15 residues. With 1 base removed from V and 2 bases from J, the gap between germline ends came to 12 bases. The germline gives CDR1 SGHVS, CDR2 FQNEAQ. CDR3 DNA sequence: TGTGCCAGCAGCTTAGTTGAGGGAGCGGCCTACGAGCAGTACTTC. It is translated as CASSLVEGAAYEQYF.

J is TRBJ1-3 and V is TRBV5-1; weak D call: TRBD1 (5 bases). The CDR3 is 14 residues long. Germline V gene lookup returns CDR1 SGHRS and CDR2 YFSETQ. V lost 2 bases and J lost 4, with 10 bases in between. This CDR3 is CASSFEGAGNTIYF. CDR3 nucleotides: TGCGCCAGCAGCTTCGAAGGGGCCGGAAACACCATATATTTT.